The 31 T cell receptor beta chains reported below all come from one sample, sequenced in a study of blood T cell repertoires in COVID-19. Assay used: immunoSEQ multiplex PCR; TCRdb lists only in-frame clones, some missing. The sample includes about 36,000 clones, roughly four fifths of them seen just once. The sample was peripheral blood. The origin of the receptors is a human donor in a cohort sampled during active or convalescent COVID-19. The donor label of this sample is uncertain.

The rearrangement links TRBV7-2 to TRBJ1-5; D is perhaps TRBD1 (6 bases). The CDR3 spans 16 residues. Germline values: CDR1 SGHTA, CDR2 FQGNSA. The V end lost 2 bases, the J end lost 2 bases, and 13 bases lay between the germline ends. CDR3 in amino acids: CASSLLQGNGNQPQHF. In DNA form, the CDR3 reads TGTGCCAGCAGCTTACTACAGGGAAATGGCAATCAGCCCCAGCATTTT.

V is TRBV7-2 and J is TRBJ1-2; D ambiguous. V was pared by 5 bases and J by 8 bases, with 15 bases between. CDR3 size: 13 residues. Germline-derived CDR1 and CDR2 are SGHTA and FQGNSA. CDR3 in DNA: TGTGCCAGCAGCACTGGCCGGGATCGAGGCTACACCTTC. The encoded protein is CASSTGRDRGYTF.

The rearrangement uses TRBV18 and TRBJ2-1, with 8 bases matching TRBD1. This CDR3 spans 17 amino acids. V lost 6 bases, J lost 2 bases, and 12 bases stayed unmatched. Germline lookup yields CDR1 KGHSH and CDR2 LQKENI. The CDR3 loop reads CASSRSPGTGTYNEQFF. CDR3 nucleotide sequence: TGTGCCAGCTCCCGATCACCCGGGACAGGCACCTACAATGAGCAGTTCTTC.

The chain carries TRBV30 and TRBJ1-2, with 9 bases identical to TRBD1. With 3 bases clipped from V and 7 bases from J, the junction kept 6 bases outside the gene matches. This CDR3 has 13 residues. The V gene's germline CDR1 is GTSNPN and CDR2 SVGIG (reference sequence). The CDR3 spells CAWSLQGAAGYTF. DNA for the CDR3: TGTGCCTGGAGCTTACAGGGGGCGGCTGGCTACACCTTC. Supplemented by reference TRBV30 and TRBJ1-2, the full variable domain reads SQTIHQWPATLVQPVGSPLSLECTVEGTSNPNLYWYRQAAGRGLQLLFYSVGIGQISSEVPQNLSASRPQDRQFILSSKKLLLSDSGFYLCAWSLQGAAGYTFGSGTRLTVV.

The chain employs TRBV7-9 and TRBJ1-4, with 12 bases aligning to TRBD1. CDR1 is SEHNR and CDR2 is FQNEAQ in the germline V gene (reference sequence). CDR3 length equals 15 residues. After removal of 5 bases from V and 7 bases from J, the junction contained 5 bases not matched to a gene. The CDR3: CASSQGQGASEKLFF. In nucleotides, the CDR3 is TGTGCCAGCAGCCAGGGACAGGGGGCTAGTGAAAAACTGTTTTTT. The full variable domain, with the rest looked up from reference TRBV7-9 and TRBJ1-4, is DTGVSQNPRHKITKRGQNVTFRCDPISEHNRLYWYRQTLGQGPEFLTYFQNEAQLEKSRLLSDRFSAERPKGSFSTLEIQRTEQGDSAMYLCASSQGQGASEKLFFGSGTQLSVL.

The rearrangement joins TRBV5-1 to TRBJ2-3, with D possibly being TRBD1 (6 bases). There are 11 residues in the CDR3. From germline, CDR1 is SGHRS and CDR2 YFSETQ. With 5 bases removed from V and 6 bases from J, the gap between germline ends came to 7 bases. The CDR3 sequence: CASRGADTQYF. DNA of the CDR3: TGCGCCAGCAGGGGGGCGGATACGCAGTATTTT.

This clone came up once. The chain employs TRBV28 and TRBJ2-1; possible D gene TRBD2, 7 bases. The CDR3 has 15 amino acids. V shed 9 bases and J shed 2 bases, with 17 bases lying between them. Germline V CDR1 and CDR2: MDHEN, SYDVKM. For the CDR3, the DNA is TGTGCCAGTCTGGGGGGGGCAGGAGCCTACAATGAGCAGTTCTTC. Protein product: CASLGGAGAYNEQFF.

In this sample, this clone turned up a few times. CDR3 nucleotide sequence: TGTGCCAGCAGTGTACAGGGGGGAAACACCATATATTTT. As protein: CASSVQGGNTIYF. The rearrangement joins TRBV2 to TRBJ1-3; 7 nucleotides match TRBD1. This CDR3 spans 13 amino acids. Germline V gene sequence: CDR1 SNHLY, CDR2 FYNNEI. Trimming at V came to 4 bases and at J to 4 bases, leaving 1 base not matched to a gene.

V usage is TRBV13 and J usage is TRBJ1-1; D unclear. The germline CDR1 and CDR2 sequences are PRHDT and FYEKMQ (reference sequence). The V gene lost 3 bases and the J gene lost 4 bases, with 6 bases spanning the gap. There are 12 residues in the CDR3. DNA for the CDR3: TGTGCCAGCAGCTTCCATCCCACTGAAGCTTTCTTT. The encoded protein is CASSFHPTEAFF. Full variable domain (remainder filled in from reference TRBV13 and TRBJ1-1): AAGVIQSPRHLIKEKRETATLKCYPIPRHDTVYWYQQGPGQDPQFLISFYEKMQSDKGSIPDRFSAQQFSDYHSELNMSSLELGDSALYFCASSFHPTEAFFGQGTRLTVV.

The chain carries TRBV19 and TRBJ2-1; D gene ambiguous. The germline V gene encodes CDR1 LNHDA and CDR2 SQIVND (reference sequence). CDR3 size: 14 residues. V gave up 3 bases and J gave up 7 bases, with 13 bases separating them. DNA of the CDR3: TGTGCCAGTAGTATGCCCGTGCTACGGAATGAGCAGTTCTTC. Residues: CASSMPVLRNEQFF. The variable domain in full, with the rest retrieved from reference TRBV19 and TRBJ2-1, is DGGITQSPKYLFRKEGQNVTLSCEQNLNHDAMYWYRQDPGQGLRLIYYSQIVNDFQKGDIAEGYSVSREKKESFPLTVTSAQKNPTAFYLCASSMPVLRNEQFFGPGTRLTVL.

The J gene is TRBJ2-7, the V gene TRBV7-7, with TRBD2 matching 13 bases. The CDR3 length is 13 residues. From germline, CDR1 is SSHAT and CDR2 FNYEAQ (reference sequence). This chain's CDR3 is CATLAGGPDEQYF. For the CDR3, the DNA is TGTGCAACACTAGCGGGAGGGCCGGACGAGCAGTACTTC.

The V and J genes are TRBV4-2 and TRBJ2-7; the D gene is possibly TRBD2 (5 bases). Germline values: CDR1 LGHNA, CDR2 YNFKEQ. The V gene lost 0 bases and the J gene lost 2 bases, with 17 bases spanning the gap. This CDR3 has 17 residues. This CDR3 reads CASSQDPASSITYEQYF. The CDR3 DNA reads TGTGCCAGCAGCCAAGACCCGGCTAGCTCCATAACCTACGAGCAGTACTTC.

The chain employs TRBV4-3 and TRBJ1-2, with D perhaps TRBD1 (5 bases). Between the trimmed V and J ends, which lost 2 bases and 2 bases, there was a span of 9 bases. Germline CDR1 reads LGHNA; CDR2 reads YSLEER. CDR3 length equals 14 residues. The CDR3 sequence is CASSQQGSNYGYTF. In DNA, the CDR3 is TGCGCCAGCAGCCAACAGGGATCAAACTATGGCTACACCTTC.

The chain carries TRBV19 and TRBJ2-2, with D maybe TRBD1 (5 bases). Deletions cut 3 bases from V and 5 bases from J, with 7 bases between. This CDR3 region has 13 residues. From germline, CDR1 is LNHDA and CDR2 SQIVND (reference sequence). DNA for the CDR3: TGTGCCAGTAGTATGTCAGGGACCGGGGAGCTGTTTTTT. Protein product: CASSMSGTGELFF.

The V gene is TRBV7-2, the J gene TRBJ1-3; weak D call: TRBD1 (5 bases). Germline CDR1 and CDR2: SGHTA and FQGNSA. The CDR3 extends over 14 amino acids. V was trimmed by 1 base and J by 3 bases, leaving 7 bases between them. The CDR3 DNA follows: TGTGCCAGCAGCTTAGGGCAGGGTGGAAACACCATATATTTT. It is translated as CASSLGQGGNTIYF.

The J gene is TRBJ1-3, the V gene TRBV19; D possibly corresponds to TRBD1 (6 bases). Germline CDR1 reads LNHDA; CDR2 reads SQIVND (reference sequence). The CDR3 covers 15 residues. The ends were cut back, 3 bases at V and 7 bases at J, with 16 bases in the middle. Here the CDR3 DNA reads TGTGCCAGTAGTATGGCCAGGGGAGAACTCAACACCATATATTTT. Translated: CASSMARGELNTIYF.

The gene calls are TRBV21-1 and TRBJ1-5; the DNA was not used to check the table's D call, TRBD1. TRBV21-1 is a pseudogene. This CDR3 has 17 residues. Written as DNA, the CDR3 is TGTGCCACCGCATGGGAACCTGGACAGGGGGGCAATCAGCCCCAGCATTTT. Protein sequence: CATAWEPGQGGNQPQHF.

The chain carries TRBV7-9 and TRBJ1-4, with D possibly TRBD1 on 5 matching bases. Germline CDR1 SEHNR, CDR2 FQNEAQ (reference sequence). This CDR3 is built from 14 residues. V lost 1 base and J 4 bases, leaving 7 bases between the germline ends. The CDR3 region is CASSLDRSNEKLFF. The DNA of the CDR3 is TGTGCCAGCAGCTTAGACAGGAGTAATGAAAAACTGTTTTTT.

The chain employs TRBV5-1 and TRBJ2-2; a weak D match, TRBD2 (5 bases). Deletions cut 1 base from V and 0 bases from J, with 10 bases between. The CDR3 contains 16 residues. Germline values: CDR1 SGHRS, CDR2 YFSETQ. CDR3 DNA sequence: TGCGCCAGCAGCTTGCGGGGATTCGCGAACACCGGGGAGCTGTTTTTT. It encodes CASSLRGFANTGELFF.

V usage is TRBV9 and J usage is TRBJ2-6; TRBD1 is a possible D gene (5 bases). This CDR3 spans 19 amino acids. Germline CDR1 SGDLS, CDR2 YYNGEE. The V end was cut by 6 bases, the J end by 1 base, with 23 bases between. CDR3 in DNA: TGTGCCAGCACCAGAGTGGTGGGGCCTAAGGGGTCTGGGGCCAACGTCCTGACTTTC. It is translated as CASTRVVGPKGSGANVLTF.

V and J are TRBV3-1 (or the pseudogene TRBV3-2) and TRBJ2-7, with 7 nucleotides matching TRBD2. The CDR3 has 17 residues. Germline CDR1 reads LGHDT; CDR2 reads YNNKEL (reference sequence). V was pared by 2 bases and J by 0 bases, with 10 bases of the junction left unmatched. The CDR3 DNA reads TGTGCCAGCAGCCAACCCCCACGGGGGGAAAACTCCTACGAGCAGTACTTC. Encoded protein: CASSQPPRGENSYEQYF.

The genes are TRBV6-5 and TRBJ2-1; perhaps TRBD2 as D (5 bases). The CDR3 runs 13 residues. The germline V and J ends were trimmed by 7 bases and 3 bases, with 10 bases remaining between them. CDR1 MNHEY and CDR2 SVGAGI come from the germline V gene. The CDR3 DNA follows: TGTGCCAGCAAGAGGGCGAGCTACAATGAGCAGTTCTTC. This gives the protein CASKRASYNEQFF.

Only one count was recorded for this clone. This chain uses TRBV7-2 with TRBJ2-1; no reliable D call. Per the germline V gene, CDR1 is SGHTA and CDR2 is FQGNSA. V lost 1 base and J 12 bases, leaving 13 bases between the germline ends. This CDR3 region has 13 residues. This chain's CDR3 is CASSLDRVSAQFF. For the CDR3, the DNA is TGTGCCAGCAGCTTAGACCGGGTAAGTGCGCAGTTCTTC.

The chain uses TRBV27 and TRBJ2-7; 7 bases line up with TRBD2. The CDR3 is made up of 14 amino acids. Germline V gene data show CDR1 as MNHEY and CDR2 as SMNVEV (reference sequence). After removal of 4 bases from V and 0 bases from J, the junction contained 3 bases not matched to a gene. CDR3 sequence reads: CASSSWTSSYEQYF. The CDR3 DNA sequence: TGTGCCAGCAGTTCCTGGACTAGCTCCTACGAGCAGTACTTC.

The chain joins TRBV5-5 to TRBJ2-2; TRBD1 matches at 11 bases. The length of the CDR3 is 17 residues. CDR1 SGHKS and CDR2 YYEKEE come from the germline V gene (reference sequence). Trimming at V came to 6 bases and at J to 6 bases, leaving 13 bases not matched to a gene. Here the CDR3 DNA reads TGTGCCAGCATCGGACAGGGGGCACTAGCTGGGGCCGGGGAGCTGTTTTTT. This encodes CASIGQGALAGAGELFF.

The chain's CDR3 is CASSKDARGGSNQPQHF. The CDR3 DNA sequence: TGTGCCAGCAGCAAGGACGCCAGGGGCGGAAGCAATCAGCCCCAGCATTTT. The chain carries TRBV21-1 and TRBJ1-5; the table assigns TRBD1, which was not confirmed against the DNA. TRBV21-1 is a pseudogene locus. CDR3 length: 17 residues.

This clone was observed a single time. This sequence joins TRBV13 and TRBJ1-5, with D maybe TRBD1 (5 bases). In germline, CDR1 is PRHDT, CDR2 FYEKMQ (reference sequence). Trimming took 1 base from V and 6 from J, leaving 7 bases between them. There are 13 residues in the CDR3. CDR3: CASSLEGFQPQHF. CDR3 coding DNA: TGTGCCAGCAGCTTAGAGGGGTTTCAGCCCCAGCATTTT.

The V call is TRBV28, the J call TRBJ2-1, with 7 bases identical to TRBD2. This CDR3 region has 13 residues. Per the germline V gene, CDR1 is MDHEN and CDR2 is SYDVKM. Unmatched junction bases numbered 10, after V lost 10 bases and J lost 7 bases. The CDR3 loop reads CAIFDGRRNEQFF. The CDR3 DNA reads TGTGCCATTTTCGACGGGAGGAGGAATGAGCAGTTCTTC. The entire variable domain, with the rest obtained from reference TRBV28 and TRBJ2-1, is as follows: DVKVTQSSRYLVKRTGEKVFLECVQDMDHENMFWYRQDPGLGLRLIYFSYDVKMKEKGDIPEGYSVSREKKERFSLILESASTNQTSMYLCAIFDGRRNEQFFGPGTRLTVL.

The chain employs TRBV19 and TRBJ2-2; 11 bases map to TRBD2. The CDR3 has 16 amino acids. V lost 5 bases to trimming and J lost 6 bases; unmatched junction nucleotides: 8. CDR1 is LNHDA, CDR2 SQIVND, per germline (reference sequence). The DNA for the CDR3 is TGTGCCAGTAGTCCCGCCGCTAGCGGGAGGTCCGGGGAGCTGTTTTTT. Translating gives CASSPAASGRSGELFF.

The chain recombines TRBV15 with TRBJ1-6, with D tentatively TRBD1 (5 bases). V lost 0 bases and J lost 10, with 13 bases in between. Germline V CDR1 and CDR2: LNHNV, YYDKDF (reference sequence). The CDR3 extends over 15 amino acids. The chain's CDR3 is CATSRDYQGSSPLHF. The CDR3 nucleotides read TGTGCCACCAGCAGAGATTACCAGGGATCCTCACCCCTCCACTTT.

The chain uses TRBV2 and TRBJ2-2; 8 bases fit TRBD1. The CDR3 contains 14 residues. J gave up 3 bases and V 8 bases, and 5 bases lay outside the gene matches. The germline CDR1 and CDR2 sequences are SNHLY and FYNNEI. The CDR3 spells CASSDRGYTGELFF. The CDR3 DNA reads TGTGCCAGCTCTGACAGGGGATACACCGGGGAGCTGTTTTTT.